Listed here are 22 T cell receptor beta chains from one sample, sequenced in a study of glioma-infiltrating T cells. Using RNA template, CDR3s of TCR alpha and beta were amplified with iRepertoire arm-PCR. A single record per CDR3 protein comes from TCRdb applying MiXCR to the multiplex PCR reads. The sample records more than 350,000 distinct CDR3 sequences, 41% being singletons. Sequencing input: glioma tissue, nonneoplastic brain tissue, or PBMCs (not recorded which). Receptor source: a human donor with low-grade glioma or glioblastoma, undergoing nonglioma brain surgery, or in good health (not recorded which).

Comment on this clonotype: At one end the junction does not follow the germline gene, possibly because of a read error. J is TRBJ1-1 and V is TRBV5-1; TRBD1 matches 9 bases. Germline lookup yields CDR1 SGHRS and CDR2 YFSETQ. The CDR3 is made up of 15 amino acids. In DNA, the CDR3 is TGCGCCAGCAGCTCAACAGGGGGCGAGAACATTGAAGCTTTCTTT. Residues: CASSSTGGENIEAFF.

This clonotype was observed many times. The chain links TRBV12-3 or TRBV12-4 to TRBJ2-7; 13 bases fit TRBD2. The CDR3 sequence is 15 residues long. V was pared by 3 bases and J by 4 bases, with 3 bases of the junction left unmatched. In DNA, the CDR3 is TGTGCCAGCAGTTTTGGGACTAGCGGGACTTACGAGCAGTACTTC. Protein: CASSFGTSGTYEQYF.

The chain links TRBV5-6 to TRBJ2-1, with D maybe TRBD1 (6 bases). Germline lookup yields CDR1 SGHDT and CDR2 YYEEEE. Trimming took 2 bases from V and 8 from J, leaving 17 bases between them. This CDR3 comprises 15 residues. The CDR3 sequence is CASSFSGQRPDEQFF. For the CDR3, the DNA is TGTGCCAGCAGCTTTTCCGGACAGAGGCCTGATGAGCAGTTCTTC.

This clonotype was counted only a few times. Written as DNA, the CDR3 is TGCAGCGTTGAAGTCTCGCGGATGAACACTGAAGCTTTCTTT. Its translation is CSVEVSRMNTEAFF. The chain recombines TRBV29-1 with TRBJ1-1; no reliable D call. This CDR3 is 14 amino acids long. Trimming removed 1 base at V and 0 bases at J, with 9 bases between. CDR1 is SQVTM, CDR2 ANQGSEA, per germline.

Remarks on this clonotype: No conserved phenylalanine or tryptophan ends this CDR3, so it is likely a read error. The chain is built from TRBV5-1 and TRBJ2-7, with a possible D match to TRBD1 (6 bases). Trimming shortened V by 3 bases and J by 2 bases, and 9 bases separated the two germline ends. This CDR3 is built from 13 residues. CDR1 is SGHRS and CDR2 is YFSETQ in the germline V gene. CDR3 nucleotide sequence: TGCGCCAGCAGCTCAAGGACAGCCTACGAGCAGTACTTA. Its translation: CASSSRTAYEQYL.

This clonotype has only a few counts. The chain carries TRBV7-3 and TRBJ1-1, with unresolved D. V lost 0 bases to trimming and J lost 5 bases, with 7 bases between them. This CDR3 has 13 amino acids. Germline-derived CDR1 and CDR2 are SGHTA and FQGTGA. CDR3 in amino acids: CASSLTRETEAFF. The CDR3 coding sequence is TGTGCCAGCAGCTTAACTAGGGAGACTGAAGCTTTCTTT.

Here the CDR3 reads CASSPTSGQETQYF. The CDR3 DNA sequence: TGTGCCAGCTCCCCTACTAGCGGGCAAGAGACCCAGTACTTC. The V and J genes are TRBV18 and TRBJ2-5, with TRBD2 matching 9 bases. CDR3 length equals 14 residues. Germline V lookup: CDR1 KGHSH, CDR2 LQKENI. V gave up 6 bases and J gave up 2 bases; unmatched junction bases: 4.

The chain employs TRBV20-1 and TRBJ2-7, with D uncertain. The CDR3 has 11 amino acids. Looked up from germline, CDR1 is DFQATT and CDR2 is SNEGSKA (reference sequence). V was clipped by 1 base and J by 6 bases, with 7 bases between them. CDR3: CSARVPAEQYF. In DNA, the CDR3 is TGCAGTGCTAGAGTGCCCGCCGAGCAGTACTTC.

This clonotype was found a few times. The V and J genes are TRBV12-3 or TRBV12-4 and TRBJ1-5; 7 nucleotides line up with TRBD1. Trimming took 5 bases from V and 3 from J; bases not matched to a gene: 4. This CDR3 region has 14 residues. CDR3: CASSQQGTNQPQHF. In nucleotides, the CDR3 is TGTGCCAGCAGTCAACAGGGGACCAATCAGCCCCAGCATTTT.

A note on this clonotype: A much larger clone differs by one base, so this may be a read error. The chain couples TRBV20-1 to TRBJ2-7; D is undetermined. Germline CDR1 reads DFQATT; CDR2 reads SNEGSKA (reference sequence). The CDR3 contains 14 residues. Trimming stripped 1 base from V and 4 bases from J, with 14 bases between. The CDR3 DNA sequence: TGCAGTGCTAGAGGTCTCAGCGTGGGGTACGAGCAGTACTTC. It encodes CSARGLSVGYEQYF.

With regard to this clonotype: It may be a read error: a sequence one base away is much more abundant. The V and J genes are TRBV27 and TRBJ1-1; 10 nucleotides line up with TRBD1. The germline CDR1 and CDR2 sequences are MNHEY and SMNVEV (reference sequence). The CDR3 is made up of 14 amino acids. The junction had 7 bases not matched to a gene; V was cut back by 7 bases and J by 5 bases. CDR3 nucleotide sequence: TGTGCCAGCAAAACGACAGGGGGCGGAACTGAAGCTTTCTTT. Protein product: CASKTTGGGTEAFF.

Comments on this clonotype: A much larger clone differs by one base, so this may be a read error. V gene TRBV20-1 combines with J gene TRBJ2-1; D is undetermined. V lost 8 bases to trimming and J lost 4 bases, with 21 bases between them. CDR3 size: 15 residues. Germline-derived CDR1 and CDR2 are DFQATT and SNEGSKA (reference sequence). CDR3 sequence reads: CSSISFGQTYNEQFF. Here the CDR3 DNA reads TGCAGTTCTATCAGCTTCGGGCAAACATACAATGAGCAGTTCTTC.

J is TRBJ2-7 and V is TRBV19; 7 bases are a match to TRBD1. V lost 5 bases, J lost 2 bases, and 9 bases stayed unmatched. The CDR3 sequence is 15 residues long. Germline values: CDR1 LNHDA, CDR2 SQIVND (reference sequence). The CDR3 loop is CASSFNPGQTYEQYF. The DNA of the CDR3 is TGTGCCAGTAGTTTTAATCCGGGACAGACCTACGAGCAGTACTTC.

This clonotype was found many times. The chain employs TRBV27 and TRBJ2-3, with D perhaps matching TRBD2 (7 bases). The CDR3 contains 15 residues. The germline V and J ends were trimmed by 6 bases and 2 bases, with 15 bases remaining between them. The germline V gene has CDR1 MNHEY and CDR2 SMNVEV (reference sequence). CDR3 coding DNA: TGTGCCAGCAGACTAGGGGGGAGGGACACAGATACGCAGTATTTT. Translated: CASRLGGRDTDTQYF.

This clonotype turned up a few times. J is TRBJ2-7 and V is TRBV6-2 or TRBV6-3; D possibly corresponds to TRBD1 (6 bases). The CDR3 covers 14 residues. The germline V gene has CDR1 MNHEY and CDR2 SVGEGT. Trimming stripped 7 bases from V and 2 bases from J, with 15 bases between. CDR3 in amino acids: CASNLQGRPYEQYF. DNA for the CDR3: TGTGCCAGCAATCTACAGGGAAGGCCCTACGAGCAGTACTTC.

This clonotype came up many times. The chain recombines TRBV27 with TRBJ2-5; D unresolved. Trimming removed 1 base from V and 4 bases from J, with 7 bases in between. This CDR3 is built from 13 residues. Germline CDR1 and CDR2: MNHEY and SMNVEV (reference sequence). CDR3 loop: CASSLFSGETQYF. The CDR3 nucleotides are TGTGCCAGCAGTTTATTTTCTGGAGAGACCCAGTACTTC.

This clonotype was detected ten times or more. V usage is TRBV27 and J usage is TRBJ2-3; D gene ambiguous. V was shortened by 5 bases and J by 0 bases, with 6 bases between the two germline ends. The CDR3 is 13 residues long. Germline-derived CDR1 and CDR2 are MNHEY and SMNVEV (reference sequence). CDR3 coding DNA: TGTGCCAGCAGTCCAACTAGCACAGATACGCAGTATTTT. This encodes CASSPTSTDTQYF.

Only a few counts were recorded for this clonotype. The rearrangement links TRBV4-3 to TRBJ1-1, with a tentative D call TRBD1 (5 bases). Germline V lookup: CDR1 LGHNA, CDR2 YSLEER. Deletions cut 0 bases from V and 5 bases from J, with 10 bases between. This CDR3 is built from 14 residues. CDR3 region: CASSQDPGKTEAFF. The CDR3 DNA follows: TGCGCCAGCAGCCAAGACCCAGGGAAGACTGAAGCTTTCTTT.

The J gene is TRBJ1-2, the V gene TRBV28; maybe TRBD1 (6 bases). This CDR3 region has 15 residues. V lost 3 bases, J lost 1 base, and 12 bases lay in between. From germline, CDR1 is MDHEN and CDR2 SYDVKM. In DNA form, the CDR3 reads TGTGCCAGCAGTTTGGGGGCAGGGGATAACTATGGCTACACCTTC. Amino acid sequence: CASSLGAGDNYGYTF.

This clonotype appeared a few times. The chain joins TRBV25-1 to TRBJ2-5, with 10 nucleotides matching TRBD1. The germline gives CDR1 MGHDK, CDR2 SYGVNS. V shed 3 bases, J shed 5 bases, and the junction held 9 bases outside the gene matches. The CDR3 has 16 residues. CDR3 loop: CASSDPWTGGIETQYF. In DNA, the CDR3 is TGTGCCAGCAGTGACCCCTGGACAGGGGGTATTGAGACCCAGTACTTC.

This clonotype was counted ten times or more. The chain combines TRBV6-5 with TRBJ2-3, with 8 nucleotides matching TRBD2. CDR3 length equals 15 residues. CDR1 and CDR2 (germline): MNHEY, SVGAGI. Unmatched junction bases numbered 4, after V lost 3 bases and J lost 2 bases. CDR3 in DNA: TGTGCCAGCAGTTATTCAGCGGGGGCCACAGATACGCAGTATTTT. Protein product: CASSYSAGATDTQYF.

This clonotype was found a few times. J is TRBJ1-1 and V is TRBV19; D remains ambiguous. Germline lookup yields CDR1 LNHDA and CDR2 SQIVND (reference sequence). The CDR3 is 14 amino acids. Trimming removed 6 bases from V and 1 base from J, with 12 bases in between. The CDR3 here is CASSLQRANTEAFF. DNA for the CDR3: TGTGCCAGTAGCCTTCAACGGGCGAACACTGAAGCTTTCTTT. The full variable domain, rest sourced from reference TRBV19 and TRBJ1-1, is DGGITQSPKYLFRKEGQNVTLSCEQNLNHDAMYWYRQDPGQGLRLIYYSQIVNDFQKGDIAEGYSVSREKKESFPLTVTSAQKNPTAFYLCASSLQRANTEAFFGQGTRLTVV.